The 13 T cell receptor beta chains below come from one sample, sequenced in a study of identical twins. TCRdb reanalysed the 5' RACE reads using MiXCR and keeps one entry per CDR3 protein. The top ten clones hold about 0.94% of a sample with around 480,000 distinct CDR3 sequences, around 15% of them seen once. These data were likewise used in another study, on yellow fever vaccine responses in identical twins.

The specimen was CD4+ T cells sorted from blood. Receptors were obtained from a young woman in good health.

In this sample, this clonotype turned up a few times. This chain joins TRBV20-1 and TRBJ1-5, with D perhaps TRBD1 (6 bases). There are 15 residues in the CDR3. The germline CDR1 and CDR2 sequences are DFQATT and SNEGSKA (reference sequence). V lost 3 bases and J lost 0, with 12 bases in between. The CDR3 DNA reads as TGCAGTGCTAGTACGGGGGCTGGTAGCAATCAGCCCCAGCATTTT. Its protein is CSASTGAGSNQPQHF.

This clonotype was seen ten or more times. CDR3 sequence: CASSLGGRNEQFF. DNA for the CDR3: TGTGCCAGCAGTTTAGGGGGGCGCAATGAGCAGTTCTTC. The V call is TRBV12-3 or TRBV12-4, the J call TRBJ2-1; perhaps TRBD1 as D (6 bases). V shed 1 base and J shed 6 bases, with 7 bases lying between them. This CDR3 spans 13 amino acids.

This sequence joins TRBV15 and TRBJ2-3; D assignment may be TRBD1 or TRBD2 (5 bases each). This CDR3 comprises 14 residues. CDR1 is LNHNV and CDR2 is YYDKDF in the germline V gene (reference sequence). V was pared by 3 bases and J by 1 base, with 8 bases between. The CDR3, as DNA: TGTGCCACCAGCAGGAGGGACCGCACAGATACGCAGTATTTT. Protein: CATSRRDRTDTQYF.

This clonotype was seen a handful of times. This sequence joins TRBV7-3 and TRBJ2-2; maybe TRBD1 (5 bases). In germline, CDR1 is SGHTA, CDR2 FQGTGA. V was clipped by 5 bases and J by 0 bases, with 10 bases between them. The CDR3 runs 15 residues. The DNA of the CDR3 is TGTGCCAGCAGCCGGAAAGGGGCGAACACCGGGGAGCTGTTTTTT. Its protein product is CASSRKGANTGELFF.

This clonotype was seen many times. V is TRBV20-1 and J is TRBJ2-7; D perhaps matches TRBD1 (6 bases). V lost 3 bases to trimming and J lost 2 bases, with 8 bases between them. The CDR3 covers 12 residues. Germline V gene data show CDR1 as DFQATT and CDR2 as SNEGSKA (reference sequence). DNA of the CDR3: TGCAGTGCTAGCGGACAGACCTACGAGCAGTACTTC. Protein product: CSASGQTYEQYF.

CDR3 amino acids: CASSSAGTQYF. The CDR3 DNA reads TGTGCCAGCAGTTCAGCGGGTACGCAGTATTTT. The chain employs TRBV7-9 and TRBJ2-3; maybe TRBD2 (6 bases). The CDR3 totals 11 residues. V lost 6 bases and J lost 8, with 9 bases in between. Germline CDR1 SEHNR, CDR2 FQNEAQ (reference sequence).

The rearrangement uses TRBV5-1 and TRBJ2-1; the match to TRBD2 covers 7 bases. Germline V gene lookup returns CDR1 SGHRS and CDR2 YFSETQ. The V segment lost 5 bases and the J segment 0 bases; nucleotides outside the gene matches: 11. This CDR3 region has 17 residues. The chain's CDR3 is CASSVRSGSNSYNEQFF. The CDR3 bases are TGCGCCAGCAGTGTCCGTAGCGGGTCGAACTCCTACAATGAGCAGTTCTTC.

This clonotype has a count of ten or more. This rearrangement joins TRBV7-2 to TRBJ1-1; D gene ambiguous. Germline V gives CDR1 SGHTA, CDR2 FQGNSA. This CDR3 has 13 amino acids. Trimming shortened V by 5 bases and J by 3 bases, and 10 bases separated the two germline ends. CDR3 coding DNA: TGTGCCAGCAGCCCTAAATGGGACACTGAAGCTTTCTTT. Its translation: CASSPKWDTEAFF.

This clonotype has just a few counts. The chain links TRBV6-2 or TRBV6-3 to TRBJ2-1, with 8 bases matching TRBD2. The CDR3 length is 15 residues. Losses at the gene ends were 6 bases for V and 3 bases for J; bases not matched to a gene: 7. Germline assignment: CDR1 MNHEY and CDR2 SVGEGT. CDR3 in DNA: TGTGCCAGCAGATTTAGCGGGAACAGCTACAATGAGCAGTTCTTC. Translation gives CASRFSGNSYNEQFF.

This clonotype was picked up many times. The CDR3 loop is CASSRTSGGSDTQYF. DNA of the CDR3: TGTGCCAGCAGCCGGACTAGCGGGGGGTCAGATACGCAGTATTTT. The chain joins TRBV12-3 or TRBV12-4 to TRBJ2-3; 14 positions match TRBD2. This CDR3 comprises 15 residues. V shed 6 bases and J 4 bases; nucleotides not matched to a gene: 3.

V gene TRBV6-2 or TRBV6-3 combines with J gene TRBJ2-1; no definite D call. Germline assignment: CDR1 MNHEY and CDR2 SVGEGT. The CDR3 runs to 17 residues. The germline V and J ends were trimmed by 0 bases and 2 bases, with 14 bases remaining between them. CDR3 DNA: TGTGCCAGCAGTTACTCGAGATTATCTGCCACCTACAATGAGCAGTTCTTC. It translates to CASSYSRLSATYNEQFF.

The chain is built from TRBV11-2 and TRBJ2-1; 13 bases are shared with TRBD2. V lost 5 bases and J lost 0; bases outside the gene matches: 10. CDR1 is SGHAT and CDR2 is FQNNGV in the germline V gene. The CDR3 sequence is 19 residues long. CDR3 in amino acids: CASSLNPGLAGSSYNEQFF. CDR3 nucleotides: TGTGCCAGCAGCCTAAATCCGGGACTAGCGGGGAGCTCCTACAATGAGCAGTTCTTC.

Turning to this clonotype: Relative to the germline gene, one junction end is altered; a read error may explain this. This CDR3 reads CASSLAGTSGEQYF. The CDR3 DNA follows: TGTGCCAGCAGCCTAGCCGGGACTAGTGGCGAGCAGTACTTC. The V call is TRBV7-9, the J call TRBJ2-7; 8 bases are shared with TRBD2. CDR3 size: 14 residues. Germline lookup yields CDR1 SEHNR and CDR2 FQNEAQ (reference sequence).